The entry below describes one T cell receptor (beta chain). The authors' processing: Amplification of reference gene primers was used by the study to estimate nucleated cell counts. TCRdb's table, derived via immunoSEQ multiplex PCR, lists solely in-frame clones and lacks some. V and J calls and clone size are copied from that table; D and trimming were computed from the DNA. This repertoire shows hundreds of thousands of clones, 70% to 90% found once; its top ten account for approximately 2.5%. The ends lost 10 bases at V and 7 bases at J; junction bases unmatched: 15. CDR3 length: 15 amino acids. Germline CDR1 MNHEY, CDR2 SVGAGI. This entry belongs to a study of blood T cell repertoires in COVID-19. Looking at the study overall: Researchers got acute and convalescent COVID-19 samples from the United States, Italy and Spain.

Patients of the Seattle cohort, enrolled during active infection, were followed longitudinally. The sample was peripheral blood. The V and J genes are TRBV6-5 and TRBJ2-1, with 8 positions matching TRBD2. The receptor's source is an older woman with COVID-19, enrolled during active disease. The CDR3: CATDISGTRGNEQFF. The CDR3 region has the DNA TGTGCCACCGACATATCCGGGACTAGAGGAAATGAGCAGTTCTTC.